This TCR beta chain is from a study of Graves' ophthalmopathy and Graves' hyperthyroidism. V dropped 2 bases and J dropped 9; count of bases not matched to a gene: 10. The germline gives CDR1 KGHSH, CDR2 LQKENI. CDR3 size: 16 residues. More than 7.5 ml of fresh blood yielded the PBMCs by density gradient. Researchers took RNA transcripts and amplified TCR beta CDR3 regions from them. The first round was an RT-PCR with HTBI primers, and the second round was a multiplex PCR. In TCRdb, the multiplex PCR reads were re-called with MiXCR into one record per CDR3 protein. Of 40,000 to 45,000 distinct CDR3 sequences detected, roughly half appear once; the ten largest clones hold around 20%.

V and J are TRBV18 and TRBJ1-6; 7 bases align to TRBD1. Source material: peripheral blood. The TCR comes from an adult man with Graves' ophthalmopathy. The CDR3 coding sequence is TGTGCCAGCTCACCAGACTTAACAGGGGTGGGTTCACCCCTCCACTTT. This codes for CASSPDLTGVGSPLHF.